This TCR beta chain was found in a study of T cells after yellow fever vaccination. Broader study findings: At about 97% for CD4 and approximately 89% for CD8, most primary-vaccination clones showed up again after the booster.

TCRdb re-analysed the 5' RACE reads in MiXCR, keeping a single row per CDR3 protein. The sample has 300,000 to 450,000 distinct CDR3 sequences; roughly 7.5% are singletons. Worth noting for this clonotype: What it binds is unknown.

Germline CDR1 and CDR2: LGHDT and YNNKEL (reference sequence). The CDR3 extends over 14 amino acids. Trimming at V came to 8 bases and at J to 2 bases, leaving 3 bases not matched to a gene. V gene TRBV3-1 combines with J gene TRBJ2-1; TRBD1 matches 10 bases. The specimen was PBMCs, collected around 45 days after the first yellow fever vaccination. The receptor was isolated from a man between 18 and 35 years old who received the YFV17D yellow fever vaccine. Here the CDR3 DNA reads TGTGCCAGCTGGGACAGGGGTCCCTACAATGAGCAGTTCTTC. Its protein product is CASWDRGPYNEQFF.